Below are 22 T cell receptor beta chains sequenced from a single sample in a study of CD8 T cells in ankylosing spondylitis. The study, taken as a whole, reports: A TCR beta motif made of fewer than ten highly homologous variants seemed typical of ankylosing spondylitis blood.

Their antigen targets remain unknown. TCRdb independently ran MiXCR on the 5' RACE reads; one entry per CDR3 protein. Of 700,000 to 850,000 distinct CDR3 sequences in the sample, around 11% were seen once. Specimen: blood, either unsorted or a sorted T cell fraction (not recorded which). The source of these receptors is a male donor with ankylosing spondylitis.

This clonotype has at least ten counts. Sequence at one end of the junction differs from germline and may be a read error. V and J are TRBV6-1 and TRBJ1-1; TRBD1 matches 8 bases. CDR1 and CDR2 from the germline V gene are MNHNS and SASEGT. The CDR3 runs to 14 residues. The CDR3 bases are TGCGCCAGCAGCAGACAGGGGATGAACACTGAAGCTTTCTTT. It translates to CASSRQGMNTEAFF.

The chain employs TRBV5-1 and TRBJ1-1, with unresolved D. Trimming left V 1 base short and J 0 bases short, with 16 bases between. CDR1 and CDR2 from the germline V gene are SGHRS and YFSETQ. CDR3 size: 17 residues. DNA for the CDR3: TGCGCCAGCAGCTTGCAACCCGGGCTTCTTCTGAACACTGAAGCTTTCTTT. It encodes CASSLQPGLLLNTEAFF.

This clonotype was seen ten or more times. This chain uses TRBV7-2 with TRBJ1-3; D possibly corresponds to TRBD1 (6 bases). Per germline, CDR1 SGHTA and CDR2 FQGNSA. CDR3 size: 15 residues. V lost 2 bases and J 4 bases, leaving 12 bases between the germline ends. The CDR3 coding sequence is TGTGCCAGCAGCTTACGCAGGACAGAGGGAAACACCATATATTTT. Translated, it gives CASSLRRTEGNTIYF.

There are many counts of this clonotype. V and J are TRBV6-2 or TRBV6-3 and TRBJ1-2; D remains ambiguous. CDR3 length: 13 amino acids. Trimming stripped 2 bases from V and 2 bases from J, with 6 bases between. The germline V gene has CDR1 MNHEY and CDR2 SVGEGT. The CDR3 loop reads CASSYPQNYGYTF. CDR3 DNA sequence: TGTGCCAGCAGTTACCCACAGAACTATGGCTACACCTTC.

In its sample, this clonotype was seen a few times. Here the CDR3 reads CASGSGREGSYEQYF. DNA of the CDR3: TGTGCCAGTGGATCTGGGAGGGAGGGCTCCTACGAGCAGTACTTC. The chain employs TRBV10-3 and TRBJ2-7; 7 nucleotides agree with TRBD2. Germline V CDR1 and CDR2: ENHRY, SYGVKD. This CDR3 has 15 amino acids. Unmatched junction bases numbered 12, after V lost 10 bases and J lost 0 bases.

DNA for the CDR3: TGCAGTGCTCCCGGTAATAGCGGGAGGGAACTGTTCTTC. This sequence encodes CSAPGNSGRELFF. The chain is built from TRBV20-1 and TRBJ2-1; 11 positions agree with TRBD2. V shed 5 bases, J shed 15 bases, and the junction held 12 bases outside the gene matches. CDR1 is DFQATT, CDR2 SNEGSKA, per germline (reference sequence). The CDR3 is 13 residues long.

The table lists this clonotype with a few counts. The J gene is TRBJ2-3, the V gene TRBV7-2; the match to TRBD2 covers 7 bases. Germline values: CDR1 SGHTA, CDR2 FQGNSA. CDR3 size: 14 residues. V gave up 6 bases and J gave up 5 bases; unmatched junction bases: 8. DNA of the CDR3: TGTGCCAGCAGGCCTGGGGGGGGTGGAGATACGCAGTATTTT. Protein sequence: CASRPGGGGDTQYF.

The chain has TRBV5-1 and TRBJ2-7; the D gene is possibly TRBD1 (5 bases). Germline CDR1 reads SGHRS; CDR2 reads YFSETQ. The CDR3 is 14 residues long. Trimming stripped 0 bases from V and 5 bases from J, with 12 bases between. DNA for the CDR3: TGCGCCAGCAGCTTGGATCAGGGAAGCGACGAGCAGTACTTC. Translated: CASSLDQGSDEQYF.

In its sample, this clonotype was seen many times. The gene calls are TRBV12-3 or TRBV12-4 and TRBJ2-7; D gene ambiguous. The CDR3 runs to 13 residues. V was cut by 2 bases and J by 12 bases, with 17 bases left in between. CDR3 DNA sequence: TGTGCCAGCAGTTTATTTGTGACTGTTCAACGGTACTTC. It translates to CASSLFVTVQRYF.

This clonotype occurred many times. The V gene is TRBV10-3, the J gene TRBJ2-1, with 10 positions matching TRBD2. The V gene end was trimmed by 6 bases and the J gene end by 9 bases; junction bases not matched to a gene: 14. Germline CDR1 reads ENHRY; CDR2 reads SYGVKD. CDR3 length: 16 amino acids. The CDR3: CAISLLSSGSAPEQFF. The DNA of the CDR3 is TGTGCCATCAGCCTTCTCTCTAGCGGGAGCGCCCCTGAGCAGTTCTTC.

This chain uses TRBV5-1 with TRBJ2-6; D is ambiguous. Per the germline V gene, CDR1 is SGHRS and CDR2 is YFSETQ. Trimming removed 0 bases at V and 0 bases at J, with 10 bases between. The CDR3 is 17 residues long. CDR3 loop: CASSLGLVFSGANVLTF. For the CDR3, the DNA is TGCGCCAGCAGCTTGGGGTTGGTCTTCTCTGGGGCCAACGTCCTGACTTTC.

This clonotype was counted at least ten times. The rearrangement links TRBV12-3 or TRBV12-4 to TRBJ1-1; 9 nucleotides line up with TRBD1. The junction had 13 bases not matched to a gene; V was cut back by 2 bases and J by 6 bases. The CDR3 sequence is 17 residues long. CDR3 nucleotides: TGTGCCAGCAGTTTACGGGCCGGTTGGACAGGGGCTTCTGAAGCTTTCTTT. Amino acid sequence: CASSLRAGWTGASEAFF.

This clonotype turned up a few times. CDR3 sequence: CASSPHLAGGRDTQYF. The CDR3 coding sequence is TGTGCCAGCAGCCCCCACCTAGCGGGAGGAAGAGATACGCAGTATTTT. The chain carries TRBV7-2 and TRBJ2-3; TRBD2 agrees at 11 bases. J lost 5 bases, V lost 5 bases, and 9 bases had no gene match. Germline V gene data show CDR1 as SGHTA and CDR2 as FQGNSA. The CDR3 totals 16 residues. Drawing the rest from reference TRBV7-2 and TRBJ2-3, the complete variable domain is GAGVSQSPSNKVTEKGKDVELRCDPISGHTALYWYRQSLGQGLEFLIYFQGNSAPDKSGLPSDRFSAERTGGSVSTLTIQRTQQEDSAVYLCASSPHLAGGRDTQYFGPGTRLTVL.

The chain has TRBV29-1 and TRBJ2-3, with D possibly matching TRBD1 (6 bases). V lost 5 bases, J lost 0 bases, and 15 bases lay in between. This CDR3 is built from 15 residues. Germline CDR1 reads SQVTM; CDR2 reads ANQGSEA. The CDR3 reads CSVKGQTTSTDTQYF. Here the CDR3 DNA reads TGCAGCGTTAAAGGACAGACAACTAGCACAGATACGCAGTATTTT.

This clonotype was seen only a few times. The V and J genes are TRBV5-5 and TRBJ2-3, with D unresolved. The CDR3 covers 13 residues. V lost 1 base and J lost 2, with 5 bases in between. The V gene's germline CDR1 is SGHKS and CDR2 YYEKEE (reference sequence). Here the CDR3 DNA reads TGTGCCAGCAGCTTGAGTACCACAGATACGCAGTATTTT. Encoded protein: CASSLSTTDTQYF.

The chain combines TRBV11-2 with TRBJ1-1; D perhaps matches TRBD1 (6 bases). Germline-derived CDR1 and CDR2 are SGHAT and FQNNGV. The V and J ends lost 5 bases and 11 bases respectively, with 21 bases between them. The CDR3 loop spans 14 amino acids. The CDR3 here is CASSRGDISSSAFF. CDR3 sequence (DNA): TGTGCCAGCAGCCGGGGGGACATATCGTCTTCGGCTTTCTTT.

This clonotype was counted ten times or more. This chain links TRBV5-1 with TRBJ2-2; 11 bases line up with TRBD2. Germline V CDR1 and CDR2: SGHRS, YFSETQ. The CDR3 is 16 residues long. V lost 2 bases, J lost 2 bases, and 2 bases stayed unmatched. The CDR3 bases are TGCGCCAGCAGCTTCCTAGCGGGAGGTAACACCGGGGAGCTGTTTTTT. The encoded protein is CASSFLAGGNTGELFF.

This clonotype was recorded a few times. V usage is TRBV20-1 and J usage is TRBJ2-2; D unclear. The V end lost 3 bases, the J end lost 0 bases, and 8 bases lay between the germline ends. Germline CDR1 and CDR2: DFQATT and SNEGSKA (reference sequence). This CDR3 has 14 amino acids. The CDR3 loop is CSARVPPNTGELFF. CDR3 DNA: TGCAGTGCTAGGGTCCCTCCGAACACCGGGGAGCTGTTTTTT.

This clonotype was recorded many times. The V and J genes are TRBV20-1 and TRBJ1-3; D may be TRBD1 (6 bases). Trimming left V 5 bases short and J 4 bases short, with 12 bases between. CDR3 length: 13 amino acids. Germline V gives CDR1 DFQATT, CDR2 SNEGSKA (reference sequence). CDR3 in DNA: TGCAGTGCTCATTTCGACAGGGGAAACACCATATATTTT. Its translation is CSAHFDRGNTIYF.

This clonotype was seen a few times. CDR3 loop: CSAEKRQPLTEAFF. The CDR3 DNA sequence: TGCAGTGCGGAAAAAAGACAGCCCCTCACTGAAGCTTTCTTT. This chain joins TRBV20-1 and TRBJ1-1; maybe TRBD1 (5 bases). Germline V gives CDR1 DFQATT, CDR2 SNEGSKA (reference sequence). Trimming removed 6 bases at V and 4 bases at J, with 18 bases between. CDR3 length: 14 amino acids.

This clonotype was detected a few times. CDR3 amino acids: CASSYSGYGELFF. The CDR3 DNA reads TGTGCCAGCAGTTACTCGGGGTATGGGGAGCTGTTTTTT. The chain has TRBV6-5 and TRBJ2-2; unclear D gene. The germline V gene encodes CDR1 MNHEY and CDR2 SVGAGI. V was pared by 0 bases and J by 8 bases, with 7 bases between. This CDR3 has 13 amino acids.

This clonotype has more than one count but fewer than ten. The CDR3 spells CASSTGLAGGLSYNEQFF. The CDR3 nucleotides read TGTGCCAGCAGCACCGGACTAGCGGGGGGCCTCTCCTACAATGAGCAGTTCTTC. V and J are TRBV7-8 and TRBJ2-1; TRBD2 aligns across 14 bases. Germline CDR1 and CDR2: SGHVS and FQNEAQ. CDR3 length: 18 amino acids. The V and J ends lost 5 bases and 0 bases, in that order; junction bases with no gene match: 6.